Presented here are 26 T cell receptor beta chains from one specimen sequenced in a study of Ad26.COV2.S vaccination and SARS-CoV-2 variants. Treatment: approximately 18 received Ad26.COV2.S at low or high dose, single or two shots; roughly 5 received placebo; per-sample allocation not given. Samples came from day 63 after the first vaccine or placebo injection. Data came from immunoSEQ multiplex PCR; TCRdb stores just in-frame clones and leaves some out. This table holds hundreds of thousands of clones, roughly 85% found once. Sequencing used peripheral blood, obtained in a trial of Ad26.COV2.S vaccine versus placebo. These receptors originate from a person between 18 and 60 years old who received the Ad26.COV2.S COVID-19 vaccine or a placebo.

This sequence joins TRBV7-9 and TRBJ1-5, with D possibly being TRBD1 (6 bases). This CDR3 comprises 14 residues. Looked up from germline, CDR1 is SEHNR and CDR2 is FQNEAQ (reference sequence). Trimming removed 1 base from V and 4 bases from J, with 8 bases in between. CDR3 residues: CASSLDRENQPQHF. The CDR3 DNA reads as TGTGCCAGCAGCTTAGACAGGGAGAATCAGCCCCAGCATTTT.

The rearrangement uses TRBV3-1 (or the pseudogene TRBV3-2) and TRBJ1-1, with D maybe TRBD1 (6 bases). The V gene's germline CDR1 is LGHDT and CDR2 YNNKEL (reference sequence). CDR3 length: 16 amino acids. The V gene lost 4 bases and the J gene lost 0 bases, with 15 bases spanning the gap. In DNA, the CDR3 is TGTGCCAGCAGCCTATTGTCGGGGACATTGAACACTGAAGCTTTCTTT. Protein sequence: CASSLLSGTLNTEAFF.

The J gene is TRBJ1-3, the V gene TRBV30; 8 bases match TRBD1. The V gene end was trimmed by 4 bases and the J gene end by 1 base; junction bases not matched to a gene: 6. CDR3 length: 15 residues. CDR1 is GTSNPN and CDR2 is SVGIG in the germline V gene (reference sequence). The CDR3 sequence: CAWKRDRGSGNTIYF. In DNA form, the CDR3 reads TGTGCCTGGAAGCGTGACAGGGGTTCTGGAAACACCATATATTTT.

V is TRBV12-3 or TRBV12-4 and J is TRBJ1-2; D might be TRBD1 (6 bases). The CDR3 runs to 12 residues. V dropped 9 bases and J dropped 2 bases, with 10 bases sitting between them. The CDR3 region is CASRGQNYGYTF. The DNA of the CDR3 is TGTGCCAGTCGAGGACAGAACTATGGCTACACCTTC.

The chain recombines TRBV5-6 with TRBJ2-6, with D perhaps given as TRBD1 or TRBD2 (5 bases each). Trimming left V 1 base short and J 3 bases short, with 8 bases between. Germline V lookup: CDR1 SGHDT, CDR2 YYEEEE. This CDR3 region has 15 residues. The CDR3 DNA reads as TGTGCCAGCAGCTTGTGGGGGTATGGGGCCAACGTCCTGACTTTC. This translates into CASSLWGYGANVLTF. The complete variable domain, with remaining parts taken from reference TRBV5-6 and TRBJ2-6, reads DAGVTQSPTHLIKTRGQQVTLRCSPKSGHDTVSWYQQALGQGPQFIFQYYEEEERQRGNFPDRFSGHQFPNYSSELNVNALLLGDSALYLCASSLWGYGANVLTFGAGSRLTVL.

This chain's CDR3 is CASQDSISYNSPLHF. CDR3 DNA sequence: TGTGCTAGCCAAGACAGTATCTCCTATAATTCACCCCTCCACTTT. The chain recombines TRBV12-5 with TRBJ1-6, with a tentative D call TRBD1 (5 bases). The CDR3 totals 15 residues. CDR1 is LGHNT, CDR2 FRNRAP, per germline. V gave up 9 bases and J gave up 0 bases, with 12 bases separating them.

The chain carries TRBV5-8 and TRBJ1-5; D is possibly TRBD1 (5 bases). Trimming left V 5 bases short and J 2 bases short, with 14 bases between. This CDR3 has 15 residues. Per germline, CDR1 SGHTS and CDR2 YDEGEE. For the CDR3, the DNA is TGTGCCAGCAGTTCGGGGGTAGGAGGCAATCAGCCCCAGCATTTT. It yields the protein CASSSGVGGNQPQHF.

CDR3 sequence reads: CASSAPGPRQYF. CDR3 coding DNA: TGTGCCAGCAGCGCACCGGGACCAAGACAGTACTTC. The chain employs TRBV7-9 and TRBJ2-5, with D perhaps matching TRBD1 or TRBD2 (5 bases each). Between the trimmed V and J ends, which lost 5 bases and 11 bases, there was a span of 15 bases. The CDR3 runs 12 residues. Germline assignment: CDR1 SEHNR and CDR2 FQNEAQ (reference sequence).

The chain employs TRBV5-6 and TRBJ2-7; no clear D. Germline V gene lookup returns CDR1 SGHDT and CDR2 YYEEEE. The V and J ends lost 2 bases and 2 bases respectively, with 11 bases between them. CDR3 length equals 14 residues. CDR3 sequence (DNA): TGTGCCAGCAGCTTATTGGAGAACCCCTACGAGCAGTACTTC. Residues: CASSLLENPYEQYF.

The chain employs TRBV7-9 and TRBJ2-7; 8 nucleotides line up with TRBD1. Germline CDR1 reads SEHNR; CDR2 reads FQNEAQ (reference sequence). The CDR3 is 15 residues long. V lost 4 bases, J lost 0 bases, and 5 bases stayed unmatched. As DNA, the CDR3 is TGTGCCAGCAGCTACAGGACAGGGCCCTCCTACGAGCAGTACTTC. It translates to CASSYRTGPSYEQYF.

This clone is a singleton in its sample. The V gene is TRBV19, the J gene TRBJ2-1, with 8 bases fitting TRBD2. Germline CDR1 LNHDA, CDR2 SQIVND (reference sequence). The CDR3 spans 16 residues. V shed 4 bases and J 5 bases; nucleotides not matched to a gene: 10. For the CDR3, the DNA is TGTGCCAGTAGTAAAGGGGGGGGACTAGGTCACAATGAGCAGTTCTTC. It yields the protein CASSKGGGLGHNEQFF.

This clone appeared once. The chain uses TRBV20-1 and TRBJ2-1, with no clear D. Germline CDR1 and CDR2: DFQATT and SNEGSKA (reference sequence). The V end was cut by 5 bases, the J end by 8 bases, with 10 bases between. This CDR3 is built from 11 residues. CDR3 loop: CSAHGPYEQFF. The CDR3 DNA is TGCAGTGCTCACGGCCCCTATGAGCAGTTCTTC.

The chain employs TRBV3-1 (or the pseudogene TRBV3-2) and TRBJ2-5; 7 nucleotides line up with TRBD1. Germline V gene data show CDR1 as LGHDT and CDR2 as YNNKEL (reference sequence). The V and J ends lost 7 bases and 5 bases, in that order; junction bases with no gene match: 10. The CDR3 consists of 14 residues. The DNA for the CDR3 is TGTGCCAGCACAAAACAGGGGTCGTTGGAGACCCAGTACTTC. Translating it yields CASTKQGSLETQYF.

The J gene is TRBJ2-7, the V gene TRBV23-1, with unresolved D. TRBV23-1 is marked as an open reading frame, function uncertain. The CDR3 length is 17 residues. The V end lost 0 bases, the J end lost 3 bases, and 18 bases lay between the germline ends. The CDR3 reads CASSQSHNGVPLYEQYF. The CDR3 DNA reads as TGCGCCAGCAGTCAATCCCATAATGGGGTCCCCCTCTACGAGCAGTACTTC.

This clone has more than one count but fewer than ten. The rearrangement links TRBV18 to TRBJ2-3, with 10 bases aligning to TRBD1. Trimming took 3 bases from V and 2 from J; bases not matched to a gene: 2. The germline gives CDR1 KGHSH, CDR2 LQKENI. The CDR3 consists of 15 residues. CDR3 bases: TGTGCCAGCTCACCCGGGACAGGGGTCACAGATACGCAGTATTTT. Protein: CASSPGTGVTDTQYF.

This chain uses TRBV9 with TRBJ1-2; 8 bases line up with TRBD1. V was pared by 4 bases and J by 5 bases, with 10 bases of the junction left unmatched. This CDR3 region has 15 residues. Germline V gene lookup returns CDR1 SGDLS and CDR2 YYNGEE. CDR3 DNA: TGTGCCAGCAGCCCCCGCAGGCAGGGGGCATATGGCTACACCTTC. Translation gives CASSPRRQGAYGYTF.

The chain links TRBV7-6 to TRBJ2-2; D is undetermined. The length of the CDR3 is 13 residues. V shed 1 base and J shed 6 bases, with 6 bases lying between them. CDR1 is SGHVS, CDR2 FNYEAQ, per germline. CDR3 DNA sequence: TGTGCCAGCAGCTTAGAGCTAGCCGGGGAGCTGTTTTTT. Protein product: CASSLELAGELFF.

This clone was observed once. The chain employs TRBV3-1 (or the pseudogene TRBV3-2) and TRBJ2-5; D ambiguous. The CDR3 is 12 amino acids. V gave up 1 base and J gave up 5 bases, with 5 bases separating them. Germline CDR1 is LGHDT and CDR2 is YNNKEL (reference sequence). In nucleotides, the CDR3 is TGTGCCAGCAGCCAAGCGTCCGAGACCCAGTACTTC. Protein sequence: CASSQASETQYF.

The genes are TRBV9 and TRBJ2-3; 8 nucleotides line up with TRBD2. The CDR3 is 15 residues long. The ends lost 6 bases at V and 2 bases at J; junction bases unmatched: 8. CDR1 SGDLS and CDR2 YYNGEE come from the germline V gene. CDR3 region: CASTHSGDHTDTQYF. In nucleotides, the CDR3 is TGTGCCAGCACCCATAGCGGGGACCACACAGATACGCAGTATTTT.

The CDR3: CAWSVWREDYEQYF. CDR3 DNA: TGTGCCTGGAGTGTATGGCGGGAGGATTACGAGCAGTACTTC. The chain employs TRBV30 and TRBJ2-7, with TRBD2 matching over 8 bases. This CDR3 contains 14 residues. Losses at the gene ends were 0 bases for V and 4 bases for J; bases not matched to a gene: 5. Per germline, CDR1 GTSNPN and CDR2 SVGIG (reference sequence).

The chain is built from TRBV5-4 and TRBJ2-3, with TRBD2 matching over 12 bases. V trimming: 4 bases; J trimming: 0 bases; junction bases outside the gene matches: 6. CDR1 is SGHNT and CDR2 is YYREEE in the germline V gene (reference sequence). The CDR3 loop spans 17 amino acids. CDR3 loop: CASSPWGTSGSTDTQYF. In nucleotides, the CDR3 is TGTGCCAGCAGCCCATGGGGGACTAGCGGGAGCACAGATACGCAGTATTTT. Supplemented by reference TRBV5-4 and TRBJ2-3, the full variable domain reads ETGVTQSPTHLIKTRGQQVTLRCSSQSGHNTVSWYQQALGQGPQFIFQYYREEENGRGNFPPRFSGLQFPNYSSELNVNALELDDSALYLCASSPWGTSGSTDTQYFGPGTRLTVL.

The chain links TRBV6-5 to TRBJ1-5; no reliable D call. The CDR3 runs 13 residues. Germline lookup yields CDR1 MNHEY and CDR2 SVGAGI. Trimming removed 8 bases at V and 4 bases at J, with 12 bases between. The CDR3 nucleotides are TGTGCCAGCCTCAATTTGGGGAATCAGCCCCAGCATTTT. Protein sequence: CASLNLGNQPQHF.

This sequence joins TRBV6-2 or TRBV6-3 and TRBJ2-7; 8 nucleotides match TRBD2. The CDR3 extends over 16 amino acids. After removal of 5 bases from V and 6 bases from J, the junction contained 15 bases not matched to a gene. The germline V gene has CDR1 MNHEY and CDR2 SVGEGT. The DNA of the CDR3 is TGTGCCAGCAGTACACTAGCGGAGAGACGTCCGGGCGAGCAGTACTTC. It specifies CASSTLAERRPGEQYF.

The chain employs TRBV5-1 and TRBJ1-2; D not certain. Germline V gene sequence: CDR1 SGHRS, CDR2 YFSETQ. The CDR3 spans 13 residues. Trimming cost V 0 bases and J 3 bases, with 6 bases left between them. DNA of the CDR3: TGCGCCAGCAGCTTGGACGACTACTATGGCTACACCTTC. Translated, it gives CASSLDDYYGYTF.

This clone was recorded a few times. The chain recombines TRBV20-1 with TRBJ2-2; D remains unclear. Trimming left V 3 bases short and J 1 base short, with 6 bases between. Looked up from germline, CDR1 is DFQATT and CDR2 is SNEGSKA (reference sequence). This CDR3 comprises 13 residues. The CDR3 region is CSASSQNTGELFF. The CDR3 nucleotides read TGCAGTGCTAGTTCTCAGAACACCGGGGAGCTGTTTTTT.

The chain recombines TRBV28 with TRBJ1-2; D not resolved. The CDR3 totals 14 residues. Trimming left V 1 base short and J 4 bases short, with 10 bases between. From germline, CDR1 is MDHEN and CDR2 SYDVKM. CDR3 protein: CASSLSGRFYGYTF. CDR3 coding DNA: TGTGCCAGCAGTTTATCGGGCAGATTCTATGGCTACACCTTC.